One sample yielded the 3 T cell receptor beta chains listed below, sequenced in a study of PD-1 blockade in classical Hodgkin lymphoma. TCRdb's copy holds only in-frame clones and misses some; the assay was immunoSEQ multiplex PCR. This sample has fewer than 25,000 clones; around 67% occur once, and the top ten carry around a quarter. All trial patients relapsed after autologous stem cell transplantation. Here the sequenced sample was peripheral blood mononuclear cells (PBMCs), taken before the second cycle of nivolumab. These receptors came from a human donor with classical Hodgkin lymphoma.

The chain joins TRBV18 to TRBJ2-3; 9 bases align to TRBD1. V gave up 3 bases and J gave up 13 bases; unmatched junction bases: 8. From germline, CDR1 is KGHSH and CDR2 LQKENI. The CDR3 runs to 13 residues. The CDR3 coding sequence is TGTGCCAGCTCACCCGGCGGGACAGGGTTGGAGTATTTT. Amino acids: CASSPGGTGLEYF.

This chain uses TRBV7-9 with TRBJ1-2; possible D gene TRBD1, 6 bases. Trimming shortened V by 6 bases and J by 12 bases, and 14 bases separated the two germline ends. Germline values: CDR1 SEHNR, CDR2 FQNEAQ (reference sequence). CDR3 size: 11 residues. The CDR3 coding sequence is TGTGCCAGCAGTCGGGGAGGGGGAAACACCTTC. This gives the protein CASSRGGGNTF.

DNA for the CDR3: TGCGCCAGCAGCTCCGTGTCCTGGACCGACTATGGCTACACCTTC. Translation gives CASSSVSWTDYGYTF. The chain recombines TRBV5-1 with TRBJ1-2; no clear D gene. V gave up 3 bases and J gave up 3 bases, with 15 bases separating them. The CDR3 sequence is 15 residues long. Germline assignment: CDR1 SGHRS and CDR2 YFSETQ.